The 14 T cell receptor beta chains given below trace back to one sample, sequenced in a study of PD-1 blockade in classical Hodgkin lymphoma. Time point in this sample: cycle 4 day 1 (C4D1), after less than seven weeks of nivolumab. Relapses following autologous stem cell transplantation were seen in all patients, with brentuximab vedotin exposure varying. The assay was immunoSEQ multiplex PCR, and TCRdb's table has in-frame clones only and misses some. The profile covers 20,000 to 25,000 clones, with under 75% appearing a single time and 25% to 30% taken by the ten largest. The sequences come from peripheral blood mononuclear cells (PBMCs), collected before the fourth cycle of nivolumab. The origin of the receptors is a human donor with classical Hodgkin lymphoma.

This sequence joins TRBV4-2 and TRBJ2-1; 13 bases are shared with TRBD2. Unmatched junction bases numbered 15, after V lost 0 bases and J lost 1 base. The germline V gene encodes CDR1 LGHNA and CDR2 YNFKEQ. The CDR3 has 22 residues. CDR3 in DNA: TGTGCCAGCAGCCAAGAACCGTTCATACTAGCGGGGGGGGTTAGGTCCTACAATGAGCAGTTCTTC. The encoded protein is CASSQEPFILAGGVRSYNEQFF.

The chain combines TRBV25-1 with TRBJ1-2; TRBD1 is a possible D gene (5 bases). CDR3 length: 15 residues. Trimming left V 0 bases short and J 2 bases short, with 10 bases between. CDR1 MGHDK and CDR2 SYGVNS come from the germline V gene. In DNA form, the CDR3 reads TGTGCCAGCAGTGAATACGGGGGGGTAAACTATGGCTACACCTTC. It yields the protein CASSEYGGVNYGYTF.

This clone has only a few counts. The CDR3 is CSVEKGSGALENTEAFF. CDR3 coding DNA: TGCAGCGTTGAAAAGGGGTCGGGTGCTTTGGAGAACACTGAAGCTTTCTTT. The gene calls are TRBV29-1 and TRBJ1-1; D might be TRBD1 (5 bases). The CDR3 runs 17 residues. V was clipped by 2 bases and J by 1 base, with 20 bases between them. The germline V gene encodes CDR1 SQVTM and CDR2 ANQGSEA.

The chain links TRBV30 to TRBJ2-7; tentatively, D is TRBD1 (5 bases). V was trimmed by 2 bases and J by 7 bases, leaving 9 bases between them. The CDR3 runs to 11 residues. CDR1 GTSNPN and CDR2 SVGIG come from the germline V gene (reference sequence). Here the CDR3 DNA reads TGTGCCTGGAGTCACCGACAGGAGCAGTACTTC. Translation gives CAWSHRQEQYF. Full variable domain (rest looked up from reference TRBV30 and TRBJ2-7): SQTIHQWPATLVQPVGSPLSLECTVEGTSNPNLYWYRQAAGRGLQLLFYSVGIGQISSEVPQNLSASRPQDRQFILSSKKLLLSDSGFYLCAWSHRQEQYFGPGTRLTVT.

The chain combines TRBV6-4 with TRBJ2-1; D tentatively reads TRBD1 or TRBD2 (5 bases each). The CDR3 sequence is 14 residues long. The V gene's germline CDR1 is MRHNA and CDR2 SNTAGT. The V and J ends lost 5 bases and 8 bases respectively, with 16 bases between them. The CDR3 protein is CASSPGPFGDEQFF. The DNA for the CDR3 is TGTGCCAGCAGTCCGGGACCCTTCGGGGATGAGCAGTTCTTC.

Remarks on this clone: Other DNA sequences from this sample encode an identical CDR3 as well. V is TRBV19 and J is TRBJ1-5; 9 bases fit TRBD1. The CDR3 contains 15 residues. The J segment lost 7 bases and the V segment lost 6 bases, leaving 10 bases of the junction unmatched. CDR1 and CDR2 from the germline V gene are LNHDA and SQIVND (reference sequence). The CDR3 protein is CASSIQGARGQPQHF. CDR3 bases: TGTGCCAGTAGCATACAGGGGGCGCGGGGACAGCCCCAGCATTTT. The whole variable domain, remainder taken from reference TRBV19 and TRBJ1-5, is DGGITQSPKYLFRKEGQNVTLSCEQNLNHDAMYWYRQDPGQGLRLIYYSQIVNDFQKGDIAEGYSVSREKKESFPLTVTSAQKNPTAFYLCASSIQGARGQPQHFGDGTRLSIL.

V and J are TRBV6-1 and TRBJ2-7, with 7 bases matching TRBD1. The CDR3 sequence is 11 residues long. V dropped 10 bases and J dropped 6; count of bases not matched to a gene: 6. CDR1 is MNHNS, CDR2 SASEGT, per germline. The CDR3 is CATVTGPEQYF. The CDR3 coding sequence is TGTGCCACTGTGACAGGGCCCGAGCAGTACTTC.

This chain joins TRBV5-1 and TRBJ2-5; 8 bases are shared with TRBD2. The CDR3 runs to 16 residues. With 0 bases clipped from V and 2 bases from J, the junction kept 6 bases outside the gene matches. Germline V CDR1 and CDR2: SGHRS, YFSETQ. CDR3 region: CASSLAPAGGQETQYF. CDR3 nucleotide sequence: TGCGCCAGCAGCTTGGCCCCTGCGGGGGGACAAGAGACCCAGTACTTC.

Comments on this clone: Other DNA variants within this sample encode the same CDR3. The gene calls are TRBV2 and TRBJ1-6, with 9 bases aligning to TRBD1. After removal of 6 bases from V and 10 bases from J, the junction contained 7 bases not matched to a gene. In germline, CDR1 is SNHLY, CDR2 FYNNEI. The length of the CDR3 is 14 residues. CDR3 residues: CASRTGTGRSPLHF. The DNA of the CDR3 is TGTGCCAGCAGAACCGGGACAGGGAGGTCACCCCTCCACTTT.

The chain joins TRBV6-1 to TRBJ2-7, with 8 bases that match TRBD1. The CDR3 sequence is 11 residues long. The germline CDR1 and CDR2 sequences are MNHNS and SASEGT. Germline trimming cut 9 bases from V and 4 bases from J; bases unmatched to any gene: 2. CDR3 DNA sequence: TGTGCCAGTGGGGACAGGTACGAGCAGTACTTC. It encodes CASGDRYEQYF.

The chain couples TRBV2 to TRBJ1-6, with unresolved D. CDR1 and CDR2 from the germline V gene are SNHLY and FYNNEI. Trimming removed 2 bases from V and 6 bases from J, with 8 bases in between. CDR3 length equals 14 residues. Here the CDR3 reads CASSERTANSPLHF. CDR3 in DNA: TGTGCCAGCAGTGAAAGGACTGCTAATTCACCCCTCCACTTT.

This clone was observed a few times. The V gene is TRBV9, the J gene TRBJ2-3; 8 positions match TRBD1. Germline CDR1 and CDR2: SGDLS and YYNGEE. The length of the CDR3 is 17 residues. V lost 0 bases, J lost 3 bases, and 9 bases stayed unmatched. The CDR3 nucleotides read TGTGCCAGCAGCGTAGCTGCAGGGGGCGTGGGAACAGATACGCAGTATTTT. Translation: CASSVAAGGVGTDTQYF.

This rearrangement joins TRBV5-4 to TRBJ2-1, with D possibly matching TRBD1 (6 bases). Germline values: CDR1 SGHNT, CDR2 YYREEE (reference sequence). The CDR3 length is 15 residues. Trimming removed 0 bases at V and 2 bases at J, with 9 bases between. Written as DNA, the CDR3 is TGTGCCAGCAGCTTGGGAGGGACAACCTACAATGAGCAGTTCTTC. This codes for CASSLGGTTYNEQFF.

This chain links TRBV9 with TRBJ1-2; D not certain. The V gene's germline CDR1 is SGDLS and CDR2 YYNGEE. The V gene lost 0 bases and the J gene lost 10 bases, with 7 bases spanning the gap. The CDR3 runs to 11 residues. In DNA, the CDR3 is TGTGCCAGCAGCGTAGGGAGAACCTACACCTTC. As protein: CASSVGRTYTF.